The 11 T cell receptor beta chains given below trace back to one sample, sequenced in a study of identical twins. TCRdb processed the 5' RACE reads anew with MiXCR; each CDR3 protein has one entry. The table has under 800,000 distinct CDR3 sequences, less than 25% seen once; the top ten hold 4% to 5.5%. These sequences were also reported in another study, on T cells expressing NK-cell markers.

The sample consisted of PBMCs. The receptors were gathered from a woman in her late teens or twenties in good health.

This clonotype occurred a few times. CDR3 nucleotide sequence: TGTGCCAGCTTGTCTGGGGCCAACGTCCTGACTTTC. Translation: CASLSGANVLTF. The V and J genes are TRBV9 and TRBJ2-6; D is unresolved. Germline assignment: CDR1 SGDLS and CDR2 YYNGEE. Trimming stripped 7 bases from V and 1 base from J, with 3 bases between. The CDR3 loop spans 12 amino acids.

This clonotype was seen only a few times. The rearrangement uses TRBV12-3 or TRBV12-4 and TRBJ1-1; D gene unclear. The CDR3 contains 11 residues. Trimming cost V 1 base and J 10 bases, with 7 bases left between them. CDR3 residues: CASSLGLRAFF. The CDR3 nucleotides read TGTGCCAGCAGTTTAGGGTTGAGAGCTTTCTTT.

This clonotype has more than one count but fewer than ten. This rearrangement joins TRBV4-2 to TRBJ1-2; 8 nucleotides match TRBD1. This CDR3 has 16 amino acids. V gave up 4 bases and J gave up 5 bases; unmatched junction bases: 12. CDR1 is LGHNA and CDR2 is YNFKEQ in the germline V gene. CDR3 sequence: CASSPDAGTGHYGYTF. In DNA, the CDR3 is TGTGCCAGCAGCCCTGACGCCGGGACAGGTCATTATGGCTACACCTTC.

This clonotype came up a few times. V usage is TRBV29-1 and J usage is TRBJ1-1, with D perhaps TRBD1 (5 bases). The CDR3 has 12 amino acids. Trimming removed 8 bases at V and 4 bases at J, with 14 bases between. The germline gives CDR1 SQVTM, CDR2 ANQGSEA. The CDR3 loop reads CSFEGAVTEAFF. CDR3 nucleotides: TGCAGCTTCGAAGGGGCGGTCACTGAAGCTTTCTTT.

The chain has TRBV6-5 and TRBJ1-1; 7 bases map to TRBD1. This CDR3 has 14 amino acids. J was trimmed by 7 bases and V by 4 bases; bases with no gene match: 9. Germline V lookup: CDR1 MNHEY, CDR2 SVGAGI. CDR3 bases: TGTGCCAGCAGTTCCACGACAGGGATGGGTGAAGCTTTCTTT. Amino acid sequence: CASSSTTGMGEAFF.

J is TRBJ1-5 and V is TRBV20-1; unclear D gene. The CDR3 contains 12 residues. Germline assignment: CDR1 DFQATT and CDR2 SNEGSKA (reference sequence). Trimming took 6 bases from V and 6 from J, leaving 12 bases between them. The CDR3 DNA follows: TGCAGTGCCCCGGCGGGTGGTCAGCCCCAGCATTTT. Its translation is CSAPAGGQPQHF.

There are a few counts of this clonotype. The V call is TRBV6-1, the J call TRBJ2-2, with 12 nucleotides matching TRBD2. Germline V lookup: CDR1 MNHNS, CDR2 SASEGT. The trim removed 6 bases at V and 3 bases at J, leaving 8 bases unmatched. The CDR3 length is 17 residues. CDR3 residues: CASRRGLAGTYTGELFF. CDR3 DNA sequence: TGTGCCAGCAGGCGCGGACTAGCGGGGACGTACACCGGGGAGCTGTTTTTT.

This chain connects TRBV29-1 to TRBJ2-1, with TRBD1 matching over 7 bases. With 5 bases clipped from V and 7 bases from J, the junction kept 8 bases outside the gene matches. The CDR3 is 13 residues long. Germline values: CDR1 SQVTM, CDR2 ANQGSEA. CDR3 bases: TGCAGCGTTAGCACAGGGGTTTCGAATGAGCAGTTCTTC. Translated, it gives CSVSTGVSNEQFF.

This clonotype was counted many times. The J gene is TRBJ2-2, the V gene TRBV11-2; TRBD2 matches at 9 bases. Germline V CDR1 and CDR2: SGHAT, FQNNGV. CDR3 length equals 14 residues. Trimming cost V 3 bases and J 5 bases; bases outside gene matches: 1. CDR3 protein: CASSFTSGTGELFF. CDR3 nucleotide sequence: TGTGCCAGCAGCTTTACTAGCGGGACCGGGGAGCTGTTTTTT.

This clonotype was detected ten times or more. The rearrangement uses TRBV5-1 and TRBJ1-5; D call uncertain. The length of the CDR3 is 15 residues. Germline assignment: CDR1 SGHRS and CDR2 YFSETQ. V dropped 3 bases and J dropped 3 bases, with 13 bases sitting between them. This CDR3 reads CASSSDGFPNQPQHF. The CDR3 coding sequence is TGCGCCAGCAGCTCCGACGGGTTCCCCAATCAGCCCCAGCATTTT.

This clonotype was seen more than once but under ten times. CDR3 region: CASRSSEREYTDTQYF. The CDR3 bases are TGTGCCAGCCGCTCCTCTGAGCGGGAGTACACAGATACGCAGTATTTT. The J gene is TRBJ2-3, the V gene TRBV6-4; TRBD2 agrees at 8 bases. CDR3 size: 16 residues. The junction had 12 bases not matched to a gene; V was cut back by 8 bases and J by 2 bases. Germline V gene sequence: CDR1 MRHNA, CDR2 SNTAGT.